This TCR beta chain stems from a study of glioma-infiltrating T cells. TCR alpha and beta CDR3 regions were amplified from RNA using iRepertoire nested multiplex PCR. One-step reverse transcription and amplification started from roughly 100-400 ng of tissue mRNA or PBMC total RNA. TCRdb itself ran the multiplex PCR reads through MiXCR, one entry per CDR3 protein. The table lists some 180,000 distinct CDR3 sequences, about 32% of them singletons. CDR1 is SEHNR, CDR2 FQNEAQ, per germline (reference sequence). V lost 4 bases, J lost 4 bases, and 19 bases lay in between. CDR3 length: 16 amino acids. Study findings and constraints: Tissue-blood divergence was below expectation in non-neoplastic patients, above in gliomas. Tissue and blood shared very few CDR3 sequences.

This clonotype was observed at least ten times. What it binds is not known. V gene TRBV7-9 combines with J gene TRBJ1-1; weak D call: TRBD1 (6 bases). The sample consisted of glioma tissue, nonneoplastic brain tissue, or PBMCs (not recorded which). The receptor was isolated from a human donor with low-grade glioma or glioblastoma, undergoing nonglioma brain surgery, or in good health (not recorded which). The CDR3 DNA is TGTGCCAGCAGCTCCCCATTGAACAGGGAGATCACTGAAGCTTTCTTT. It specifies CASSSPLNREITEAFF.